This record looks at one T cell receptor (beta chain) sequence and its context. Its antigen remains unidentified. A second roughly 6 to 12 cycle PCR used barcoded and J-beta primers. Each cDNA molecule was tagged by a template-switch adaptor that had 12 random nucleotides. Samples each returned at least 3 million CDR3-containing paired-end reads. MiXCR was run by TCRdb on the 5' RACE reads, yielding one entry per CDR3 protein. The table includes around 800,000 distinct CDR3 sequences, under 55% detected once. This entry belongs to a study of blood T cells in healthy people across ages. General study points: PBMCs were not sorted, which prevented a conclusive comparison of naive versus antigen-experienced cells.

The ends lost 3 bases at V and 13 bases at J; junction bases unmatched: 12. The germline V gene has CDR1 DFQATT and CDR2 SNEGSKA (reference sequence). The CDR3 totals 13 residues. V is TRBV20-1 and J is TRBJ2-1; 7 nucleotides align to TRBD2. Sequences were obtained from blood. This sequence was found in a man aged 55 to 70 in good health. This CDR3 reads CSASRTSTETQFF. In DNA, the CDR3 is TGCAGTGCTAGTAGGACTAGTACAGAGACCCAGTTCTTC.